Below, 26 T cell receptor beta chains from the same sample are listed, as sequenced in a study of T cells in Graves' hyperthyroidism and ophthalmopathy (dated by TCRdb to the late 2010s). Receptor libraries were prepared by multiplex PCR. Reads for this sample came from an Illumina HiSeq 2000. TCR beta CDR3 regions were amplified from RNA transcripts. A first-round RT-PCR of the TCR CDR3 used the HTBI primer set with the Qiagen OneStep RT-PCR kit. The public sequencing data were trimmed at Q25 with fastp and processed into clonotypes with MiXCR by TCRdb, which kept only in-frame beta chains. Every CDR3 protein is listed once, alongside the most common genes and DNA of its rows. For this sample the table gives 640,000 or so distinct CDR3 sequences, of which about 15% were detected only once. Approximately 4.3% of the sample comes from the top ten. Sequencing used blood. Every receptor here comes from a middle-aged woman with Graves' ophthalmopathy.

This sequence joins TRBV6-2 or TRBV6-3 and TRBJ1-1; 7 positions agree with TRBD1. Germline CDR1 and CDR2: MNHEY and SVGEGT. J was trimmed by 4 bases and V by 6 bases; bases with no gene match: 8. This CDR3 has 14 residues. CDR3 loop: CASSLGQSSTEAFF. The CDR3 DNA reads TGTGCCAGCAGCTTGGGACAGTCGAGCACTGAAGCTTTCTTT.

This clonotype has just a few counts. Here the CDR3 reads CSAPDYKTSYEQYF. Written as DNA, the CDR3 is TGCAGTGCCCCGGACTACAAAACATCCTACGAGCAGTACTTC. V gene TRBV20-1 combines with J gene TRBJ2-7; weak D call: TRBD2 (6 bases). V shed 6 bases and J shed 1 base, with 16 bases lying between them. The CDR3 is 14 residues long. Germline-derived CDR1 and CDR2 are DFQATT and SNEGSKA (reference sequence).

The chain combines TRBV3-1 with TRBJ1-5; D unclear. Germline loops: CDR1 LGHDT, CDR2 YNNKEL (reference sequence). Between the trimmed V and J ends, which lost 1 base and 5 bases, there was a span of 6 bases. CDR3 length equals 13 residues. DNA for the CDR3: TGTGCCAGCAGCCAAGCCGTAGATCAGCCCCAGCATTTT. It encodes CASSQAVDQPQHF.

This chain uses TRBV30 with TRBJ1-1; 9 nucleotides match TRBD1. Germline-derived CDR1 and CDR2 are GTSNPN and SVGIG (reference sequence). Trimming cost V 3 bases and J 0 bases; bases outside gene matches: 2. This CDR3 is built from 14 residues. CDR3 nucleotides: TGTGCCTGGAGGGACAGGGGATTGAACACTGAAGCTTTCTTT. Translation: CAWRDRGLNTEAFF.

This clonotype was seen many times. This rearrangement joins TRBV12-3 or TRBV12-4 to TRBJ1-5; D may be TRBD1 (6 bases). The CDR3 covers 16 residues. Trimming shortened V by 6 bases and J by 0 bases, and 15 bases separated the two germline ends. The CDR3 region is CASSSGVLSSNQPQHF. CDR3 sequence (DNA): TGTGCCAGCAGCTCAGGGGTTTTAAGTAGCAATCAGCCCCAGCATTTT.

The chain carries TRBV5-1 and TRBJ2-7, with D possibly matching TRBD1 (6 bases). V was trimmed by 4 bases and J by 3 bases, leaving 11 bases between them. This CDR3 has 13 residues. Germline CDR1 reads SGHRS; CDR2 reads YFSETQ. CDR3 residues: CASSLRGFYEQYF. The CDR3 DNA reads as TGCGCCAGCAGCCTCAGGGGCTTCTACGAGCAGTACTTC.

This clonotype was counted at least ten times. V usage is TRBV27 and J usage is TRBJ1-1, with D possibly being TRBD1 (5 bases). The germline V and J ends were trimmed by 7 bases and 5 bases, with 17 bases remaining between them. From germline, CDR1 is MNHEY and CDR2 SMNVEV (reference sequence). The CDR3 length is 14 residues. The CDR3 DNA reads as TGTGCCAGCAACCCTTGGCTGGGGGGGACTGAAGCTTTCTTT. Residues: CASNPWLGGTEAFF.

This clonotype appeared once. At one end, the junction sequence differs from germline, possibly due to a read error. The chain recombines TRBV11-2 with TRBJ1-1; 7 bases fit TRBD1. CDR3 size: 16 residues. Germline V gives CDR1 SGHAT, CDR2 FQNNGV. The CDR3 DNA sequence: TGTGCCAGCAGCCTCAGGGGGGCAATTCGGAACAATGAAGCTTTCTTT. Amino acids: CASSLRGAIRNNEAFF.

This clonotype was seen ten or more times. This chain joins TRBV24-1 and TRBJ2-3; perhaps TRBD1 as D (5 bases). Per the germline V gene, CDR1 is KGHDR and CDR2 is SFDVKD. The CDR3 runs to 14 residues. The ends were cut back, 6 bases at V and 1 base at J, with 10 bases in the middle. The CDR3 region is CATSPQVGTDTQYF. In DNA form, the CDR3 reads TGTGCCACCAGTCCACAGGTCGGCACAGATACGCAGTATTTT.

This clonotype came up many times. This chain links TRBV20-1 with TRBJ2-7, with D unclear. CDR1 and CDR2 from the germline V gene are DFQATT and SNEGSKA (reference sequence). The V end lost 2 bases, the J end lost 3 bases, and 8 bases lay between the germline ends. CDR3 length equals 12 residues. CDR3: CSARSLVYEQYF. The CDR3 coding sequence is TGCAGTGCTAGATCGCTGGTCTACGAGCAGTACTTC.

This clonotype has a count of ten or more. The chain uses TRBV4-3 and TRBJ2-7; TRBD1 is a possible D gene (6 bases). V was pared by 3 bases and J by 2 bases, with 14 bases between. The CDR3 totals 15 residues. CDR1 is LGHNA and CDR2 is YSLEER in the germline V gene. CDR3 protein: CASSQQGQGAYEQYF. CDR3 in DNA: TGCGCCAGCAGCCAGCAGGGGCAGGGCGCCTACGAGCAGTACTTC.

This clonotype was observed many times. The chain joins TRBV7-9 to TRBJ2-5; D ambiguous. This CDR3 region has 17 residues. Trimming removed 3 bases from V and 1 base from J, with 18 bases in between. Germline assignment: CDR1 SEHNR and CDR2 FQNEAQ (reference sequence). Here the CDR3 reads CASSFSPLRVSQETQYF. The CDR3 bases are TGTGCCAGCAGCTTTAGTCCCCTTCGGGTTTCCCAAGAGACCCAGTACTTC. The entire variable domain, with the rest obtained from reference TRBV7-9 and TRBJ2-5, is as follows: DTGVSQNPRHKITKRGQNVTFRCDPISEHNRLYWYRQTLGQGPEFLTYFQNEAQLEKSRLLSDRFSAERPKGSFSTLEIQRTEQGDSAMYLCASSFSPLRVSQETQYFGPGTRLLVL.

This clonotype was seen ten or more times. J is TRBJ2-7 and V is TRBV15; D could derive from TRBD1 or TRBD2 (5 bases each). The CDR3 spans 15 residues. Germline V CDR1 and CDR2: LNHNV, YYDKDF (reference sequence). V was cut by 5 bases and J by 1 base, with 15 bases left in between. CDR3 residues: CATSGWDRGSYEQYF. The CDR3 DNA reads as TGTGCCACCAGCGGGTGGGACCGGGGATCCTACGAGCAGTACTTC.

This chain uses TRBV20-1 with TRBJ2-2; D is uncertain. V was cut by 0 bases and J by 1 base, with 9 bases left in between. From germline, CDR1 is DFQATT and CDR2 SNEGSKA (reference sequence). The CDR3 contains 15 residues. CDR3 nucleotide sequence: TGCAGTGCTAGAGATCCCCGAGTGAACACCGGGGAGCTGTTTTTT. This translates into CSARDPRVNTGELFF.

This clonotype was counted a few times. The CDR3 nucleotides read TGTGCCAGCAGCATTAGCGGGACGAACACCGGGGAGCTGTTTTTT. Encoded protein: CASSISGTNTGELFF. The V call is TRBV7-3, the J call TRBJ2-2; 8 bases line up with TRBD2. This CDR3 is 15 amino acids long. Looked up from germline, CDR1 is SGHTA and CDR2 is FQGTGA. V was pared by 5 bases and J by 0 bases, with 2 bases of the junction left unmatched.

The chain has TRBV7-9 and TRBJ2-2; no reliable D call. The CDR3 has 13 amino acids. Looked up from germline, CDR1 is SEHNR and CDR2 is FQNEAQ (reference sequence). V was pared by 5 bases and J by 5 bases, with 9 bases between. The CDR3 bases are TGTGCCAGCAGCGGGGTGGTTACCGGGGAGCTGTTTTTT. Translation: CASSGVVTGELFF.

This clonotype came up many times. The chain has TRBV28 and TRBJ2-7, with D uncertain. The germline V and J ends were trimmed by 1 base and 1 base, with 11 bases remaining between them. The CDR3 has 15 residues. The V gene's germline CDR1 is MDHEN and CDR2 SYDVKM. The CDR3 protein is CASSLSGGESYEQYF. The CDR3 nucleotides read TGTGCCAGCAGTTTATCTGGCGGAGAATCCTACGAGCAGTACTTC.

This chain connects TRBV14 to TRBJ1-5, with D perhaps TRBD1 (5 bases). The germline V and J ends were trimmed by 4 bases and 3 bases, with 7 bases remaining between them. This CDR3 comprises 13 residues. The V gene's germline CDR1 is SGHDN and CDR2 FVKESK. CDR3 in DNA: TGTGCCAGCAGCCGGGGCCCCAATCAGCCCCAGCATTTT. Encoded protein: CASSRGPNQPQHF.

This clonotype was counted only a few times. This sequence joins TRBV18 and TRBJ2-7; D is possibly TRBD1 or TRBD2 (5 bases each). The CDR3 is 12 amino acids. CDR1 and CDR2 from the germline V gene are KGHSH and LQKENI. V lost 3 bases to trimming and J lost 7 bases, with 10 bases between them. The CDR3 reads CASSPGVGEQYF. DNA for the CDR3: TGTGCCAGCTCACCGGGGGTTGGTGAGCAGTACTTC.

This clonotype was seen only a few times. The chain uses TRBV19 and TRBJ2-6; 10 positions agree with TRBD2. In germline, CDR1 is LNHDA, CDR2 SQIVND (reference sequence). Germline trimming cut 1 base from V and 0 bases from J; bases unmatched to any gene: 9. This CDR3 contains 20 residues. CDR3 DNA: TGTGCCAGTAGTATAGTATTGAGCGGGAGGGCCCTCTCTGGGGCCAACGTCCTGACTTTC. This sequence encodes CASSIVLSGRALSGANVLTF.

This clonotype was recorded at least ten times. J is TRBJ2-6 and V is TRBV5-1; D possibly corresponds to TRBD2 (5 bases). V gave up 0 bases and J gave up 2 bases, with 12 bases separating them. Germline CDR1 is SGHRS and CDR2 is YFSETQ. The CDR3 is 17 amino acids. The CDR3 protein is CASSLVGAGTGANVLTF. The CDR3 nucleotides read TGCGCCAGCAGCTTGGTGGGAGCTGGAACTGGGGCCAACGTCCTGACTTTC.

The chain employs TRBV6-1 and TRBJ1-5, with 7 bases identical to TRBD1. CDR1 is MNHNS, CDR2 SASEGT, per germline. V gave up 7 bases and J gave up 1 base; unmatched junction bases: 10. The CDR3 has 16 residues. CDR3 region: CASNRQGVVSNQPQHF. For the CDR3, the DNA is TGTGCCAGCAACCGACAGGGAGTGGTGAGCAATCAGCCCCAGCATTTT.

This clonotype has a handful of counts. DNA of the CDR3: TGTGCCAGCAGTGAAATGCGTGGAAACACCATATATTTT. It specifies CASSEMRGNTIYF. The chain recombines TRBV6-1 with TRBJ1-3; D gene ambiguous. With 2 bases removed from V and 3 bases from J, the gap between germline ends came to 5 bases. The CDR3 is 13 residues long. The V gene's germline CDR1 is MNHNS and CDR2 SASEGT.

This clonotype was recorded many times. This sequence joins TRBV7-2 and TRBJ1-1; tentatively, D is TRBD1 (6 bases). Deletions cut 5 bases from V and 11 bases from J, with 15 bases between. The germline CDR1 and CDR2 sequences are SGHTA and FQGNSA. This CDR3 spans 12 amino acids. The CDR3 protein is CASSPPTGLAFF. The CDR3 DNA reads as TGTGCCAGCAGCCCGCCAACAGGGTTGGCTTTCTTT.

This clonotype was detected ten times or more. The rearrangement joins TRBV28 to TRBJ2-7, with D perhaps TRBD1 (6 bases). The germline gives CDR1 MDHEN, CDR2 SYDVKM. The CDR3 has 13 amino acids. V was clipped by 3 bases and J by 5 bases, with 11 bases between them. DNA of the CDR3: TGTGCCAGCAGTTTTGTGCAGGGGAACGAGCAGTACTTC. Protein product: CASSFVQGNEQYF. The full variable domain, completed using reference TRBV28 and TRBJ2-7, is DVKVTQSSRYLVKRTGEKVFLECVQDMDHENMFWYRQDPGLGLRLIYFSYDVKMKEKGDIPEGYSVSREKKERFSLILESASTNQTSMYLCASSFVQGNEQYFGPGTRLTVT.

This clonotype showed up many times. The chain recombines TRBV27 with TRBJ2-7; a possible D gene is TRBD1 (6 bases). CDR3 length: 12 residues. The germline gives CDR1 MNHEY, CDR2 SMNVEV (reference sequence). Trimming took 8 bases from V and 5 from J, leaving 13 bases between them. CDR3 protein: CASGQITNEQYF. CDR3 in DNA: TGTGCCAGCGGACAGATAACGAACGAGCAGTACTTC.